Listed here are 17 T cell receptor beta chains from one sample, sequenced in a study of beta chain features in type 1 diabetes. The study reverse transcribed the entire isolated RNA, so it sequenced expressed TCRB transcripts. Sequenced by immunoSEQ multiplex PCR; TCRdb stores in-frame clones only, minus some. The sample has 450,000 to 550,000 clones, 30% seen once. Sequenced: naive CD4+ T cells from blood. The receptors stem from a man aged 18 to 29 in good health.

This clone was seen only once. V is TRBV20-1 and J is TRBJ1-3; TRBD1 is a possible D gene (5 bases). With 7 bases removed from V and 6 bases from J, the gap between germline ends came to 10 bases. The CDR3 is 11 residues long. Germline V CDR1 and CDR2: DFQATT, SNEGSKA (reference sequence). CDR3: CSGRAQNTIYF. The CDR3 nucleotides read TGCAGTGGCAGGGCCCAAAACACCATATATTTT.

This clone was counted only a few times. The chain's CDR3 is CAWSVRTSGRDTQYF. CDR3 in DNA: TGTGCCTGGAGTGTACGGACTAGCGGCCGAGATACGCAGTATTTT. The chain uses TRBV30 and TRBJ2-3; 10 nucleotides line up with TRBD2. The CDR3 extends over 15 amino acids. The V segment lost 0 bases and the J segment 5 bases; nucleotides outside the gene matches: 5. Germline V CDR1 and CDR2: GTSNPN, SVGIG (reference sequence).

The chain couples TRBV5-1 to TRBJ2-4; the D is unclear. The CDR3 contains 14 residues. Germline V gene lookup returns CDR1 SGHRS and CDR2 YFSETQ. V was clipped by 4 bases and J by 6 bases, with 14 bases between them. CDR3 residues: CASSRDTSPNIQYF. CDR3 DNA: TGCGCCAGCAGCCGTGACACCTCTCCAAACATTCAGTACTTC.

This clone was picked up one time. The chain has TRBV25-1 and TRBJ1-1; 9 bases line up with TRBD1. The germline gives CDR1 MGHDK, CDR2 SYGVNS. Trimming removed 6 bases from V and 1 base from J; junction bases left unmatched: 3. The CDR3 spans 14 residues. Written as DNA, the CDR3 is TGTGCCAGCAGAGGGACAGGGCAGAACACTGAAGCTTTCTTT. This sequence encodes CASRGTGQNTEAFF.

The V call is TRBV7-2, the J call TRBJ2-1; 13 positions agree with TRBD2. Germline V gene data show CDR1 as SGHTA and CDR2 as FQGNSA. Trimming cost V 5 bases and J 7 bases; bases outside gene matches: 5. The CDR3 totals 15 residues. The CDR3 here is CASSPGTSGDNEQFF. For the CDR3, the DNA is TGTGCCAGCAGCCCTGGGACTAGCGGGGATAATGAGCAGTTCTTC. Variable domain in full (rest from reference TRBV7-2 and TRBJ2-1): GAGVSQSPSNKVTEKGKDVELRCDPISGHTALYWYRQSLGQGLEFLIYFQGNSAPDKSGLPSDRFSAERTGGSVSTLTIQRTQQEDSAVYLCASSPGTSGDNEQFFGPGTRLTVL.

The gene calls are TRBV29-1 and TRBJ1-1; 8 nucleotides align to TRBD1. Germline values: CDR1 SQVTM, CDR2 ANQGSEA. This CDR3 comprises 16 residues. V was clipped by 7 bases and J by 1 base; unmatched bases: 14. CDR3 residues: CSGQDREGFSNTEAFF. CDR3 bases: TGCAGCGGGCAGGACAGGGAAGGGTTTTCGAACACTGAAGCTTTCTTT. Complete variable domain (other parts from reference TRBV29-1 and TRBJ1-1): SAVISQKPSRDICQRGTSLTIQCQVDSQVTMMFWYRQQPGQSLTLIATANQGSEATYESGFVIDKFPISRPNLTFSTLTVSNMSPEDSSIYLCSGQDREGFSNTEAFFGQGTRLTVV.

This clone was found a few times. The identical CDR3 is also encoded by other nucleotide sequences in the sample. J is TRBJ1-2 and V is TRBV5-1, with D perhaps matching TRBD1 (5 bases). The V gene's germline CDR1 is SGHRS and CDR2 YFSETQ. The CDR3 sequence is 13 residues long. The V end lost 1 base, the J end lost 4 bases, and 8 bases lay between the germline ends. CDR3 protein: CASSLTGPYGYTF. DNA for the CDR3: TGCGCCAGCAGCTTGACAGGACCCTATGGCTACACCTTC.

This chain links TRBV18 with TRBJ2-7; 12 nucleotides align to TRBD1. Per the germline V gene, CDR1 is KGHSH and CDR2 is LQKENI. CDR3 size: 14 residues. V shed 6 bases, J shed 5 bases, and the junction held 5 bases outside the gene matches. The CDR3 spells CASSGTGGFDEQYF. The CDR3 coding sequence is TGTGCCAGCTCCGGGACAGGGGGCTTCGACGAGCAGTACTTC.

This chain links TRBV9 with TRBJ2-1; 13 bases agree with TRBD2. CDR3 length: 18 residues. V was pared by 4 bases and J by 3 bases, with 10 bases of the junction left unmatched. CDR1 SGDLS and CDR2 YYNGEE come from the germline V gene. CDR3 sequence (DNA): TGTGCCAGCAGCCCGGTAGGGGGGACTAGCGGGAACTACAATGAGCAGTTCTTC. Translation gives CASSPVGGTSGNYNEQFF.

This clone came up a few times. This chain joins TRBV29-1 and TRBJ1-1; D not certain. This CDR3 is built from 13 residues. Germline CDR1 is SQVTM and CDR2 is ANQGSEA. The germline V and J ends were trimmed by 6 bases and 2 bases, with 13 bases remaining between them. The CDR3 sequence: CSVVVQPNTEAFF. CDR3 nucleotide sequence: TGCAGCGTCGTGGTACAGCCAAACACTGAAGCTTTCTTT. The full variable domain, in which reference TRBV29-1 and TRBJ1-1 provide the parts outside the CDR3, is SAVISQKPSRDICQRGTSLTIQCQVDSQVTMMFWYRQQPGQSLTLIATANQGSEATYESGFVIDKFPISRPNLTFSTLTVSNMSPEDSSIYLCSVVVQPNTEAFFGQGTRLTVV.

The V call is TRBV30, the J call TRBJ1-2, with D perhaps TRBD1 (5 bases). The CDR3 loop spans 13 amino acids. Germline V gene sequence: CDR1 GTSNPN, CDR2 SVGIG (reference sequence). V lost 2 bases, J lost 8 bases, and 15 bases lay in between. The CDR3 protein is CAWSSGGPRGYTF. CDR3 nucleotides: TGTGCCTGGAGTAGTGGGGGACCTCGGGGCTACACCTTC.

The chain joins TRBV2 to TRBJ2-5, with 11 bases identical to TRBD2. The CDR3 totals 14 residues. The germline V gene encodes CDR1 SNHLY and CDR2 FYNNEI. Trimming took 10 bases from V and 4 from J; bases not matched to a gene: 8. The CDR3 DNA follows: TGTGCCACCAGACTAGCGGGAATGGGAGAGACCCAGTACTTC. Amino acids: CATRLAGMGETQYF.

The gene calls are TRBV4-2 and TRBJ2-1, with 12 bases matching TRBD2. The germline V gene has CDR1 LGHNA and CDR2 YNFKEQ. CDR3 size: 15 residues. The J segment lost 5 bases and the V segment lost 3 bases, leaving 2 bases of the junction unmatched. The CDR3 spells CASSQGLAGNNEQFF. Written as DNA, the CDR3 is TGTGCCAGCAGCCAGGGACTAGCGGGTAACAATGAGCAGTTCTTC.

This clone has more than one count but fewer than ten. The V call is TRBV30, the J call TRBJ2-1, with D possibly being TRBD1 or TRBD2 (6 bases each). The CDR3 loop spans 18 amino acids. V was shortened by 4 bases and J by 4 bases, with 26 bases between the two germline ends. Looked up from germline, CDR1 is GTSNPN and CDR2 is SVGIG (reference sequence). Here the CDR3 reads CAWMGGTGKSGFYNEQFF. CDR3 nucleotide sequence: TGTGCCTGGATGGGGGGCACCGGTAAAAGCGGGTTTTACAATGAGCAGTTCTTC.

This chain joins TRBV7-9 and TRBJ2-1, with 10 bases identical to TRBD1. Germline assignment: CDR1 SEHNR and CDR2 FQNEAQ (reference sequence). This CDR3 spans 15 amino acids. Trimming removed 3 bases from V and 2 bases from J; junction bases left unmatched: 1. In DNA, the CDR3 is TGTGCCAGCAGCTTGGACAGGGGGGCCTACAATGAGCAGTTCTTC. Protein sequence: CASSLDRGAYNEQFF.

The rearrangement links TRBV18 to TRBJ2-7, with a weak D call TRBD1 (5 bases). This CDR3 is 13 amino acids long. Trimming stripped 3 bases from V and 3 bases from J, with 9 bases between. Germline loops: CDR1 KGHSH, CDR2 LQKENI. CDR3 sequence reads: CASSPSGLYEQYF. DNA for the CDR3: TGTGCCAGCTCACCGTCAGGGCTCTACGAGCAGTACTTC.

This chain connects TRBV15 to TRBJ2-6; perhaps D is TRBD1 or TRBD2 (6 bases each). Trimming shortened V by 5 bases and J by 2 bases, and 16 bases separated the two germline ends. Looked up from germline, CDR1 is LNHNV and CDR2 is YYDKDF (reference sequence). This CDR3 spans 17 amino acids. DNA of the CDR3: TGTGCCACCAGCGGGTCGGGGGCGACGGCTGGGGCCAACGTCCTGACTTTC. Its translation is CATSGSGATAGANVLTF.